This entry features one T cell receptor beta chain sequence. The assay was immunoSEQ multiplex PCR, and TCRdb's table has in-frame clones only and misses some. The sample lists approximately 190,000 clones, roughly 80% seen once, with 7.8% in the top ten. These data are taken from a study of blood T cell repertoires in COVID-19. Overall study context: T cells, B-cell-depleted T cells, or PBMCs supplied cDNA or gDNA.

Trimming took 7 bases from V and 8 from J, leaving 13 bases between them. The germline gives CDR1 SQVTM, CDR2 ANQGSEA. The CDR3 consists of 11 residues. Sample: peripheral blood. The rearrangement links TRBV29-1 to TRBJ2-3, with a tentative D call TRBD2 (5 bases). The clonotype originates from a woman aged 60 to 75 with COVID-19, enrolled during active disease. CDR3: CSDHTRGTQYF. The CDR3 DNA reads TGCAGCGACCACACCCGGGGTACGCAGTATTTT.